These 20 T cell receptor beta chains share one sample of origin, sequenced in a study of blood T cells in healthy people across ages. A sample-barcoded 5' primer and a J-beta primer mix were used in a second PCR of about 6 to 11 cycles. TCRdb redid the calling of the 5' RACE reads with MiXCR, one entry per CDR3 protein. The data hold approximately 800,000 distinct CDR3 sequences, with roughly 34% observed a single time. Source material: blood. Source of these receptors: a man between 18 and 35 years old in good health.

The V and J genes are TRBV14 and TRBJ2-5, with D maybe TRBD1 (6 bases). Trimming shortened V by 1 base and J by 0 bases, and 18 bases separated the two germline ends. The CDR3 sequence is 18 residues long. Germline CDR1 SGHDN, CDR2 FVKESK. The CDR3 nucleotides read TGTGCCAGCAGCCAAGTCGGGACACTCGGACCGTACCAAGAGACCCAGTACTTC. This translates into CASSQVGTLGPYQETQYF.

The V call is TRBV7-2, the J call TRBJ1-5, with 7 bases that match TRBD1. Per germline, CDR1 SGHTA and CDR2 FQGNSA. V trimming: 2 bases; J trimming: 3 bases; junction bases outside the gene matches: 10. This CDR3 is 17 amino acids long. The CDR3 sequence: CASSLSGTENYNQPQHF. The CDR3 region has the DNA TGTGCCAGCAGCTTAAGTGGGACAGAAAACTACAATCAGCCCCAGCATTTT. The full variable domain, completed using reference TRBV7-2 and TRBJ1-5, is GAGVSQSPSNKVTEKGKDVELRCDPISGHTALYWYRQSLGQGLEFLIYFQGNSAPDKSGLPSDRFSAERTGGSVSTLTIQRTQQEDSAVYLCASSLSGTENYNQPQHFGDGTRLSIL.

A note on this clonotype: A much larger clonotype is one base distant, so this may be a read error. The rearrangement links TRBV10-3 to TRBJ2-1, with D unclear. Trimming took off 2 bases at V and 13 bases at J, with 15 bases between the two ends. The CDR3 extends over 13 amino acids. Germline-derived CDR1 and CDR2 are ENHRY and SYGVKD. The DNA for the CDR3 is TGTGCCATCAGTGAGCGGGCAGAAGAGACCCAGTTCTTC. It yields the protein CAISERAEETQFF.

This clonotype was found a few times. V is TRBV9 and J is TRBJ2-6; 9 bases map to TRBD1. Germline CDR1 reads SGDLS; CDR2 reads YYNGEE. V gave up 4 bases and J gave up 0 bases; unmatched junction bases: 11. The CDR3 covers 19 residues. This chain's CDR3 is CASSSAKGTGTSGANVLTF. CDR3 nucleotides: TGTGCCAGCAGCTCCGCGAAAGGGACAGGGACCTCTGGGGCCAACGTCCTGACTTTC.

This clonotype was seen a few times. The chain links TRBV27 to TRBJ2-7, with D possibly being TRBD1 (6 bases). The CDR3 is 15 residues long. Trimming took 2 bases from V and 1 from J, leaving 12 bases between them. Germline CDR1 is MNHEY and CDR2 is SMNVEV (reference sequence). DNA of the CDR3: TGTGCCAGCAGTTTAACCCCGGGACAATCCTACGAGCAGTACTTC. It specifies CASSLTPGQSYEQYF.

This clonotype has a handful of counts. V gene TRBV7-2 combines with J gene TRBJ2-3; 14 nucleotides match TRBD2. CDR3 length: 18 amino acids. V was clipped by 0 bases and J by 4 bases; unmatched bases: 6. Germline CDR1 is SGHTA and CDR2 is FQGNSA. The CDR3, as DNA: TGTGCCAGCAGCTTAGCAGGACTAGCGGGGGGCGAGGCAGATACGCAGTATTTT. Its protein is CASSLAGLAGGEADTQYF.

This clonotype was picked up many times. The chain employs TRBV5-1 and TRBJ2-7; 7 bases are a match to TRBD1. J was trimmed by 3 bases and V by 7 bases; bases with no gene match: 7. Germline V gene lookup returns CDR1 SGHRS and CDR2 YFSETQ. CDR3 size: 13 residues. DNA for the CDR3: TGCGCCAGCCAACGACAGGGCAGCTACGAGCAGTACTTC. Translation: CASQRQGSYEQYF.

The chain uses TRBV20-1 and TRBJ1-5; tentatively, D is TRBD1 (5 bases). This CDR3 has 15 amino acids. Germline lookup yields CDR1 DFQATT and CDR2 SNEGSKA (reference sequence). V lost 5 bases to trimming and J lost 3 bases, with 17 bases between them. CDR3 nucleotide sequence: TGCAGTGCTTCTCAACCCAAGACAGACAATCAGCCCCAGCATTTT. As protein: CSASQPKTDNQPQHF.

This clonotype was seen at least ten times. The chain recombines TRBV20-1 with TRBJ1-6, with D possibly TRBD1 on 6 matching bases. The germline V gene encodes CDR1 DFQATT and CDR2 SNEGSKA (reference sequence). The CDR3 totals 14 residues. With 3 bases removed from V and 2 bases from J, the gap between germline ends came to 8 bases. For the CDR3, the DNA is TGCAGTGCTAGGGGGGGGCCCTATAATTCACCCCTCCACTTT. Its protein is CSARGGPYNSPLHF.

The CDR3 DNA reads TGCGCCAGCAGCCAAGACAGGGGGCTTTACACTGAAGCTTTCTTT. Its translation is CASSQDRGLYTEAFF. The V and J genes are TRBV4-1 and TRBJ1-1; TRBD1 aligns across 8 bases. V lost 0 bases to trimming and J lost 3 bases; unmatched junction nucleotides: 3. The CDR3 contains 15 residues. In germline, CDR1 is MGHRA, CDR2 YSYEKL.

This clonotype has just a few counts. This chain links TRBV6-6 with TRBJ2-5, with 9 positions matching TRBD1. Looked up from germline, CDR1 is MNHNY and CDR2 is SVGAGI (reference sequence). The CDR3 consists of 15 residues. Unmatched junction bases numbered 13, after V lost 7 bases and J lost 7 bases. The CDR3 region is CASTPGGQGLWTQYF. The CDR3 nucleotides are TGTGCCAGCACCCCGGGGGGACAGGGACTATGGACCCAGTACTTC.

V usage is TRBV12-3 or TRBV12-4 and J usage is TRBJ1-6, with TRBD1 as a possible D gene (6 bases). This CDR3 has 14 residues. The V gene lost 11 bases and the J gene lost 5 bases, with 16 bases spanning the gap. The CDR3 is CASQRGQDNSPLHF. The CDR3 DNA sequence: TGTGCCTCCCAGCGGGGGCAGGATAATTCACCCCTCCACTTT.

V is TRBV10-3 and J is TRBJ2-7; TRBD2 matches 7 bases. The germline CDR1 and CDR2 sequences are ENHRY and SYGVKD. J was trimmed by 0 bases and V by 0 bases; bases with no gene match: 5. The CDR3 consists of 16 residues. The CDR3 protein is CAISESSGESSYEQYF. The CDR3 coding sequence is TGTGCCATCAGTGAGTCGAGCGGGGAAAGCTCCTACGAGCAGTACTTC.

The CDR3 is CSARPEWGSYEQYF. The CDR3 nucleotides are TGCAGTGCCAGACCTGAGTGGGGCTCCTACGAGCAGTACTTC. The chain is built from TRBV20-1 and TRBJ2-7; the D is unclear. CDR1 is DFQATT, CDR2 SNEGSKA, per germline (reference sequence). The CDR3 has 14 residues. Trimming stripped 6 bases from V and 0 bases from J, with 15 bases between.

This clonotype was counted between two and nine times. This chain links TRBV7-9 with TRBJ1-1; tentative D call: TRBD1 (6 bases). The CDR3 runs 17 residues. Trimming took 4 bases from V and 2 from J, leaving 20 bases between them. Germline V CDR1 and CDR2: SEHNR, FQNEAQ (reference sequence). CDR3 region: CASSSPKTDRTNTEAFF. CDR3 coding DNA: TGTGCCAGCAGCTCCCCAAAAACCGACAGGACCAACACTGAAGCTTTCTTT.

V and J are TRBV20-1 and TRBJ1-1, with a possible D match to TRBD1 (6 bases). Trimming left V 2 bases short and J 4 bases short, with 11 bases between. Per the germline V gene, CDR1 is DFQATT and CDR2 is SNEGSKA (reference sequence). The CDR3 runs 13 residues. The CDR3 is CSARRQGSTEAFF. CDR3 nucleotides: TGCAGTGCTAGACGGCAGGGGAGCACTGAAGCTTTCTTT.

A word on this clonotype: The junction departs from the called germline gene at one end, perhaps through a read error. The CDR3 sequence: CRARVSGNPETQYF. CDR3 bases: TGCAGGGCTAGGGTTTCGGGGAACCCAGAGACCCAGTACTTC. V and J are TRBV20-1 and TRBJ2-5; tentatively, D is TRBD2 (5 bases). Germline-derived CDR1 and CDR2 are DFQATT and SNEGSKA (reference sequence). The CDR3 sequence is 14 residues long.

This clonotype occurred many times. The DNA of the CDR3 is TGCAGTGCTGAATCAGCGGGGGGTCATTCTGATTCCTACAATGAGCAGTACTTC. Protein: CSAESAGGHSDSYNEQYF. V usage is TRBV20-1 and J usage is TRBJ2-1; 9 bases match TRBD2. The J call could be wrong; TRBJ2-7 is a better fit for the DNA end. The CDR3 runs 18 residues. CDR1 DFQATT and CDR2 SNEGSKA come from the germline V gene (reference sequence).

This clonotype was seen only a few times. The chain is built from TRBV7-9 and TRBJ2-7; D call uncertain. Germline V lookup: CDR1 SEHNR, CDR2 FQNEAQ (reference sequence). Deletions cut 5 bases from V and 3 bases from J, with 14 bases between. This CDR3 is built from 14 residues. The CDR3 region is CASSHGVRVYEQYF. The CDR3 DNA is TGTGCCAGCAGCCATGGGGTCCGAGTCTACGAGCAGTACTTC.

Worth noting for this clonotype: The CDR3 does not close with the conserved phenylalanine or tryptophan, likely indicating a read error. This chain links TRBV5-5 with TRBJ1-1, with D possibly matching TRBD1 (6 bases). CDR1 and CDR2 (germline): SGHKS, YYEKEE (reference sequence). This CDR3 has 16 residues. Trimming shortened V by 6 bases and J by 1 base, and 19 bases separated the two germline ends. CDR3 bases: TGTGCCAGCACCTACCGGGCGACAGGAACGAACACTGAAGCTTTCCTT. The encoded protein is CASTYRATGTNTEAFL.